This paragraph covers one TCR beta chain sequence. What it binds is not known. Assay: immunoSEQ multiplex PCR; the TCRdb copy retains only in-frame clones and omits some. The sample shows more than 200,000 clones, more than 75% of them seen only once. This sample stems from a study of cytomegalovirus exposure and HLA in healthy donors. Whole-study findings and limits: The study put 150 or so TCR beta chains on its list as cytomegalovirus-associated.

Germline V gene data show CDR1 as SGDLS and CDR2 as YYNGEE. Trimming stripped 3 bases from V and 3 bases from J, with 13 bases between. This CDR3 spans 14 amino acids. The TCR comes from a man between 18 and 29 years old in good health and CMV-seropositive. The chain employs TRBV9 and TRBJ2-7; D remains ambiguous. Source material: PBMCs. The CDR3 loop reads CASSAGSRSYEQYF. For the CDR3, the DNA is TGTGCCAGCAGCGCTGGGTCTCGGAGCTACGAGCAGTACTTC.